The 14 T cell receptor beta chains below were found in one sample sequenced in a study of CD8 T cells in ankylosing spondylitis. A single record per CDR3 protein comes from TCRdb applying MiXCR to the 5' RACE reads. Altogether a few hundred thousand distinct CDR3 sequences are present, about 10% being singletons, with the ten largest covering 20% to 25%. Sequencing input: blood, either unsorted or a sorted T cell fraction (not recorded which). Receptor source: a male donor with ankylosing spondylitis or in good health (not recorded which).

This clonotype was seen ten or more times. The chain joins TRBV18 to TRBJ1-6; D remains unclear. V dropped 2 bases and J dropped 4 bases, with 9 bases sitting between them. The CDR3 sequence is 15 residues long. The germline V gene has CDR1 KGHSH and CDR2 LQKENI. CDR3 bases: TGTGCCAGCTCACCATCGTCGGAATATAATTCACCCCTCCACTTT. Encoded protein: CASSPSSEYNSPLHF.

This clonotype was picked up many times. The rearrangement joins TRBV5-5 to TRBJ2-6, with D tentatively TRBD1 (6 bases). With 4 bases removed from V and 1 base from J, the gap between germline ends came to 15 bases. The CDR3 sequence is 17 residues long. Germline V gene lookup returns CDR1 SGHKS and CDR2 YYEKEE (reference sequence). In DNA form, the CDR3 reads TGTGCCAGCAGCCCGACAGGAACCTCTTCTGGGGCCAACGTCCTGACTTTC. This codes for CASSPTGTSSGANVLTF.

V is TRBV14 and J is TRBJ2-5; D perhaps matches TRBD1 (5 bases). The V gene lost 2 bases and the J gene lost 4 bases, with 11 bases spanning the gap. Germline CDR1 is SGHDN and CDR2 is FVKESK. The CDR3 is made up of 14 amino acids. CDR3 coding DNA: TGTGCCAGCAGCCAAAACAGGAATCCAGAGACCCAGTACTTC. This gives the protein CASSQNRNPETQYF.

This clonotype has only a few counts. This chain uses TRBV6-5 with TRBJ2-7; 7 bases agree with TRBD1. Germline CDR1 and CDR2: MNHEY and SVGAGI. The V and J ends lost 3 bases and 2 bases, in that order; junction bases with no gene match: 7. The CDR3 length is 15 residues. The CDR3 nucleotides read TGTGCCAGCAGTTATACAGAGACAGGGACCTACGAGCAGTACTTC. Protein product: CASSYTETGTYEQYF.

Regarding this clonotype: This could be a read error, since a much larger clone is one nucleotide away. This chain joins TRBV12-3 or TRBV12-4 and TRBJ1-3, with TRBD1 identical over 8 bases. The CDR3 is made up of 15 amino acids. V dropped 4 bases and J dropped 11; count of bases not matched to a gene: 13. In nucleotides, the CDR3 is TGTGCCAGCAGTTCTGGACAGGGTCAGCGGAACGCCATATATTTT. Its protein is CASSSGQGQRNAIYF.

For this clonotype: Possible read error: a much larger clone is one base away. The gene calls are TRBV7-2 and TRBJ1-1; D remains ambiguous. CDR1 SGHTA and CDR2 FQGNSA come from the germline V gene. V lost 3 bases to trimming and J lost 1 base, with 12 bases between them. This CDR3 contains 15 residues. The CDR3 bases are TGTGCCAGCAGCTTGGGAGGGAATCCGAACACTGAAGCTTTCTTT. Translated: CASSLGGNPNTEAFF.

The chain carries TRBV3-1 and TRBJ1-2; 10 nucleotides match TRBD1. J gave up 4 bases and V 0 bases, and 2 bases lay outside the gene matches. Germline CDR1 is LGHDT and CDR2 is YNNKEL (reference sequence). This CDR3 is 15 amino acids long. For the CDR3, the DNA is TGTGCCAGCAGCCAAGACGGGACAGGGGTCTATGGCTACACCTTC. This gives the protein CASSQDGTGVYGYTF.

This clonotype was counted between two and nine times. V gene TRBV4-2 combines with J gene TRBJ2-6; D ambiguous. This CDR3 comprises 15 residues. Germline V lookup: CDR1 LGHNA, CDR2 YNFKEQ. Trimming shortened V by 0 bases and J by 1 base, and 4 bases separated the two germline ends. CDR3 sequence (DNA): TGTGCCAGCAGCCAAGATACGTCTGGGGCCAACGTCCTGACTTTC. The encoded protein is CASSQDTSGANVLTF.

The chain has TRBV7-6 and TRBJ2-7; 12 nucleotides match TRBD2. This CDR3 has 14 residues. V trimming: 5 bases; J trimming: 9 bases; junction bases outside the gene matches: 8. CDR1 SGHVS and CDR2 FNYEAQ come from the germline V gene. CDR3 amino acids: CASSPASGGAMQYF. In DNA form, the CDR3 reads TGTGCCAGCAGCCCGGCTAGCGGGGGGGCCATGCAGTACTTC. Supplemented by reference TRBV7-6 and TRBJ2-7, the full variable domain reads GAGVSQSPRYKVTKRGQDVALRCDPISGHVSLYWYRQALGQGPEFLTYFNYEAQQDKSGLPNDRFSAERPEGSISTLTIQRTEQRDSAMYRCASSPASGGAMQYFGPGTRLTVT.

This clonotype has a count of ten or more. For the CDR3, the DNA is TGTGCCAGCGCCCGGACCAACACCGGGGAGCTGTTTTTT. It translates to CASARTNTGELFF. This rearrangement joins TRBV7-3 to TRBJ2-2, with D unclear. CDR1 SGHTA and CDR2 FQGTGA come from the germline V gene. This CDR3 region has 13 residues. Deletions cut 8 bases from V and 2 bases from J, with 9 bases between.

This clonotype has more than one count but fewer than ten. The gene calls are TRBV15 and TRBJ1-1; no definite D call. Trimming took off 6 bases at V and 1 base at J, with 6 bases between the two ends. CDR1 and CDR2 (germline): LNHNV, YYDKDF (reference sequence). This CDR3 comprises 12 residues. CDR3 sequence: CATSFGNTEAFF. The DNA for the CDR3 is TGTGCCACCAGTTTCGGGAACACTGAAGCTTTCTTT. The whole variable domain, filled in from reference TRBV15 and TRBJ1-1, reads DAMVIQNPRYQVTQFGKPVTLSCSQTLNHNVMYWYQQKSSQAPKLLFHYYDKDFNNEADTPDNFQSRRPNTSFCFLDIRSPGLGDTAMYLCATSFGNTEAFFGQGTRLTVV.

This rearrangement joins TRBV27 to TRBJ1-4; TRBD1 might be the D (5 bases). CDR1 is MNHEY, CDR2 SMNVEV, per germline (reference sequence). V gave up 4 bases and J gave up 0 bases, with 15 bases separating them. The CDR3 covers 17 residues. CDR3 amino acids: CASSSLGRGPTNEKLFF. CDR3 nucleotide sequence: TGTGCCAGCAGTTCCCTGGGGAGGGGACCAACTAATGAAAAACTGTTTTTT.

This clonotype was observed a handful of times. The rearrangement joins TRBV5-1 to TRBJ2-7, with 9 bases fitting TRBD2. The CDR3 spans 15 residues. Germline trimming cut 3 bases from V and 4 bases from J; bases unmatched to any gene: 8. Germline CDR1 reads SGHRS; CDR2 reads YFSETQ. In nucleotides, the CDR3 is TGCGCCAGCAGCTCAGGGCCGGGACTAGCTTACGAGCAGTACTTC. Its translation: CASSSGPGLAYEQYF.

This clonotype was found many times. This chain connects TRBV24-1 to TRBJ1-6, with 8 bases that match TRBD1. V lost 3 bases and J lost 2; bases outside the gene matches: 8. There are 18 residues in the CDR3. Germline loops: CDR1 KGHDR, CDR2 SFDVKD. This CDR3 is CATSDTLTGEAYNSPLHF. DNA for the CDR3: TGTGCCACCAGTGATACCCTGACAGGGGAGGCCTATAATTCACCCCTCCACTTT.